Below are 24 T cell receptor beta chains sequenced from a single sample in a study of blood T cell repertoires in COVID-19. TCRdb's copy holds only in-frame clones and misses some; the assay was immunoSEQ multiplex PCR. This sample carries approximately 98,000 clones, about two thirds of them seen once, and the ten largest clones take less than 2%. The sequenced material came from peripheral blood. These receptors were obtained from a woman aged 40 to 50 with acute or convalescent COVID-19.

This sequence joins TRBV5-6 and TRBJ1-6; D possibly corresponds to TRBD1 (6 bases). The germline V gene encodes CDR1 SGHDT and CDR2 YYEEEE. V was shortened by 4 bases and J by 9 bases, with 14 bases between the two germline ends. The CDR3 extends over 14 amino acids. The CDR3 reads CASSHRARGSPLHF. In nucleotides, the CDR3 is TGTGCCAGCAGCCACCGGGCCAGGGGTTCACCCCTCCACTTT.

The chain is built from TRBV7-2 and TRBJ1-2; possibly TRBD1 for D (6 bases). Germline loops: CDR1 SGHTA, CDR2 FQGNSA. This CDR3 is 14 amino acids long. V lost 5 bases to trimming and J lost 7 bases, with 17 bases between them. The CDR3 protein is CASSQMGGAVGYTF. The CDR3 DNA sequence: TGTGCCAGCAGCCAAATGGGGGGGGCCGTTGGCTACACCTTC.

V usage is TRBV5-1 and J usage is TRBJ1-1; D uncertain. V lost 5 bases and J 0 bases, leaving 8 bases between the germline ends. Germline CDR1 and CDR2: SGHRS and YFSETQ. The CDR3 has 13 residues. The CDR3 bases are TGCGCCAGCAGTCGTGACATGAACACTGAAGCTTTCTTT. Its protein is CASSRDMNTEAFF.

The CDR3 sequence: CASSSIRRGGNYGYTF. The CDR3 DNA follows: TGTGCCAGTAGTTCAATACGTCGCGGCGGGAACTATGGCTACACCTTC. The chain is built from TRBV19 and TRBJ1-2, with no clear D. CDR1 and CDR2 (germline): LNHDA, SQIVND (reference sequence). The CDR3 is 16 amino acids. Deletions cut 5 bases from V and 2 bases from J, with 18 bases between.

The chain couples TRBV3-1 (or the pseudogene TRBV3-2) to TRBJ2-5; TRBD2 is a possible D gene (6 bases). Looked up from germline, CDR1 is LGHDT and CDR2 is YNNKEL (reference sequence). Trimming took 0 bases from V and 2 from J, leaving 10 bases between them. This CDR3 has 15 residues. The CDR3: CASSQELGGQETQYF. The CDR3 nucleotides read TGTGCCAGCAGCCAAGAATTGGGGGGTCAAGAGACCCAGTACTTC.

In its sample, this clone was seen once. The chain employs TRBV3-1 (or the pseudogene TRBV3-2) and TRBJ2-3; 7 bases line up with TRBD2. Losses at the gene ends were 4 bases for V and 2 bases for J; bases not matched to a gene: 6. From germline, CDR1 is LGHDT and CDR2 YNNKEL (reference sequence). The length of the CDR3 is 15 residues. CDR3 bases: TGTGCCAGCAGCCTCTCTAGCGGAGTCACAGATACGCAGTATTTT. Translation: CASSLSSGVTDTQYF.

The rearrangement uses TRBV6-5 and TRBJ2-3; D call uncertain. Germline values: CDR1 MNHEY, CDR2 SVGAGI. The CDR3 has 16 residues. Trimming cost V 1 base and J 2 bases, with 13 bases left between them. The CDR3 spells CASSYLSFNPTDTQYF. The CDR3 DNA sequence: TGTGCCAGCAGTTACTTATCCTTTAATCCCACAGATACGCAGTATTTT.

This clone was recorded many times. This sequence joins TRBV5-4 and TRBJ1-3; D possibly corresponds to TRBD1 (5 bases). Germline CDR1 reads SGHNT; CDR2 reads YYREEE (reference sequence). Trimming took 0 bases from V and 7 from J, leaving 14 bases between them. The CDR3 loop spans 15 amino acids. This CDR3 is CASSLGGGSVNTIYF. The DNA for the CDR3 is TGTGCCAGCAGCTTGGGTGGGGGGTCGGTGAACACCATATATTTT.

The rearrangement links TRBV4-2 to TRBJ2-7; TRBD2 aligns across 10 bases. V lost 6 bases to trimming and J lost 3 bases; unmatched junction nucleotides: 5. The CDR3 is 14 amino acids. The germline CDR1 and CDR2 sequences are LGHNA and YNFKEQ. CDR3 sequence reads: CASRNGLADYEQYF. The CDR3 nucleotides are TGTGCCAGCAGAAATGGACTAGCGGACTACGAGCAGTACTTC.

The V gene is TRBV28, the J gene TRBJ2-7; no clear D gene. This CDR3 spans 12 amino acids. Trimming removed 2 bases at V and 6 bases at J, with 8 bases between. Germline CDR1 is MDHEN and CDR2 is SYDVKM. CDR3 DNA sequence: TGTGCCAGCAGTTTAGTACTTGGCGAGCAGTACTTC. Its translation is CASSLVLGEQYF.

The chain recombines TRBV2 with TRBJ1-3; no definite D call. V lost 2 bases and J lost 0, with 8 bases in between. This CDR3 region has 15 residues. Germline values: CDR1 SNHLY, CDR2 FYNNEI. The CDR3 DNA reads as TGTGCCAGCAGTGAATTGGAGAGCTCTGGAAACACCATATATTTT. Translated: CASSELESSGNTIYF.

The V call is TRBV5-1, the J call TRBJ2-3; TRBD2 might be the D (6 bases). CDR1 is SGHRS and CDR2 is YFSETQ in the germline V gene. The CDR3 runs to 15 residues. Trimming stripped 7 bases from V and 0 bases from J, with 15 bases between. This chain's CDR3 is CASALLRGSTDTQYF. The CDR3 DNA sequence: TGCGCCAGCGCCTTGCTTCGGGGGAGCACAGATACGCAGTATTTT.

This clone turned up a few times. The CDR3 DNA reads as TGTGCCAGCAGCTTAGCGCTAAGGACAGGAGCCTACGAGCAGTACTTC. This codes for CASSLALRTGAYEQYF. The chain combines TRBV7-9 with TRBJ2-7; 7 nucleotides line up with TRBD1. The CDR3 totals 16 residues. Germline CDR1 and CDR2: SEHNR and FQNEAQ (reference sequence). V was clipped by 0 bases and J by 2 bases; unmatched bases: 7.

This chain links TRBV6-5 with TRBJ1-3, with D uncertain. In germline, CDR1 is MNHEY, CDR2 SVGAGI. This CDR3 spans 13 amino acids. V dropped 6 bases and J dropped 4 bases, with 10 bases sitting between them. CDR3 region: CASRLRVGNTIYF. The CDR3 DNA is TGTGCCAGCAGGCTCCGGGTGGGAAACACCATATATTTT.

The gene calls are TRBV4-1 and TRBJ2-1; TRBD2 matches 7 bases. V lost 1 base and J lost 6; bases outside the gene matches: 6. The CDR3 runs 15 residues. From germline, CDR1 is MGHRA and CDR2 YSYEKL. Written as DNA, the CDR3 is TGCGCCAGCAGCCAAGCGGGGGGACCGGGCAATGAGCAGTTCTTC. Protein: CASSQAGGPGNEQFF.

The chain has TRBV5-1 and TRBJ2-3; 11 bases align to TRBD2. Germline values: CDR1 SGHRS, CDR2 YFSETQ. The CDR3 is 16 residues long. Trimming at V came to 3 bases and at J to 0 bases, leaving 3 bases not matched to a gene. CDR3 protein: CASSSGTSGSTDTQYF. The CDR3, as DNA: TGCGCCAGCAGCTCTGGGACTAGCGGAAGCACAGATACGCAGTATTTT.

This chain joins TRBV7-9 and TRBJ2-7, with D maybe TRBD1 (5 bases). CDR3 length: 13 residues. Germline values: CDR1 SEHNR, CDR2 FQNEAQ (reference sequence). Trimming shortened V by 1 base and J by 7 bases, and 11 bases separated the two germline ends. CDR3 bases: TGTGCCAGCAGCTTAGGCCAGGGATGGGAGCAGTACTTC. It translates to CASSLGQGWEQYF.

The chain couples TRBV19 to TRBJ1-1; 8 bases fit TRBD1. The CDR3 is 15 amino acids. J gave up 5 bases and V 3 bases, and 8 bases lay outside the gene matches. Germline CDR1 reads LNHDA; CDR2 reads SQIVND (reference sequence). Written as DNA, the CDR3 is TGTGCCAGTAGTATCGGACAGGGTATATGGACTGAAGCTTTCTTT. Translating it yields CASSIGQGIWTEAFF.

The rearrangement uses TRBV7-8 and TRBJ2-3; maybe TRBD1 (6 bases). This CDR3 spans 19 amino acids. Between the trimmed V and J ends, which lost 0 bases and 2 bases, there was a span of 21 bases. Germline assignment: CDR1 SGHVS and CDR2 FQNEAQ. The DNA for the CDR3 is TGTGCCAGCAGCTTAGCGGGGGACACCCCACGGGGACACACAGATACGCAGTATTTT. The encoded protein is CASSLAGDTPRGHTDTQYF.

The V and J genes are TRBV5-1 and TRBJ1-3; D gene ambiguous. Germline CDR1 SGHRS, CDR2 YFSETQ. The CDR3 runs to 16 residues. V was cut by 4 bases and J by 0 bases, with 14 bases left in between. CDR3 nucleotide sequence: TGCGCCAGCAGCGACCCCGCGGCCGGCTCTGGAAACACCATATATTTT. Protein: CASSDPAAGSGNTIYF.

This clone is a singleton in its sample. This CDR3 is CASSDGGLGRMNTEAFF. In nucleotides, the CDR3 is TGTGCCAGCAGTGACGGGGGGTTGGGTCGCATGAACACTGAAGCTTTCTTT. V gene TRBV6-4 combines with J gene TRBJ1-1, with D possibly TRBD1 on 5 matching bases. This CDR3 has 17 residues. V lost 2 bases, J lost 0 bases, and 16 bases lay in between. Germline V lookup: CDR1 MRHNA, CDR2 SNTAGT.

The sample holds many counts of this clone. V gene TRBV28 combines with J gene TRBJ1-3, with D perhaps TRBD1 (5 bases). The V gene's germline CDR1 is MDHEN and CDR2 SYDVKM. V gave up 6 bases and J gave up 5 bases, with 11 bases separating them. This CDR3 has 13 residues. CDR3 in amino acids: CASRAGARNTIYF. The CDR3 DNA sequence: TGTGCCAGCAGGGCTGGGGCGAGAAACACCATATATTTT. Full variable domain (rest looked up from reference TRBV28 and TRBJ1-3): DVKVTQSSRYLVKRTGEKVFLECVQDMDHENMFWYRQDPGLGLRLIYFSYDVKMKEKGDIPEGYSVSREKKERFSLILESASTNQTSMYLCASRAGARNTIYFGEGSWLTVV.

This CDR3 reads CARRDRGIHNSPLHF. CDR3 coding DNA: TGTGCCCGCCGGGACAGGGGTATCCATAATTCACCCCTCCACTTT. V and J are TRBV5-4 and TRBJ1-6; TRBD1 matches 10 bases. CDR1 is SGHNT and CDR2 is YYREEE in the germline V gene (reference sequence). CDR3 length: 15 amino acids. V lost 10 bases, J lost 5 bases, and 9 bases stayed unmatched.

DNA for the CDR3: TGTGCCAGCAGCCCCGGGACACCAAATCAGCCCCAGCATTTT. This gives the protein CASSPGTPNQPQHF. The chain combines TRBV6-6 with TRBJ1-5; weak D call: TRBD1 (6 bases). CDR3 length: 14 amino acids. Germline values: CDR1 MNHNY, CDR2 SVGAGI (reference sequence). V was clipped by 6 bases and J by 4 bases, with 13 bases between them.